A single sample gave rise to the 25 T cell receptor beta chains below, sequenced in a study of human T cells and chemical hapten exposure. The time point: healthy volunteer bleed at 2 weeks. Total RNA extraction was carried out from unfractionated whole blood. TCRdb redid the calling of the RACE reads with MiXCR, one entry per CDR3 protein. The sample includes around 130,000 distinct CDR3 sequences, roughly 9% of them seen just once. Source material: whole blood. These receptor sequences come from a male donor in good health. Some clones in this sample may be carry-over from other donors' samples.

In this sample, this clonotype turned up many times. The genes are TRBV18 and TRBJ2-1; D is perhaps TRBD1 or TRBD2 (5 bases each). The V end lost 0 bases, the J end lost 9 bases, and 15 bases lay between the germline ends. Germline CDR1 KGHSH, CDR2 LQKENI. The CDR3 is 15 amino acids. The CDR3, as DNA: TGTGCCAGCTCACCACCGGTGGGGCGCGGGCCTGAGCAGTTCTTC. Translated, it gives CASSPPVGRGPEQFF.

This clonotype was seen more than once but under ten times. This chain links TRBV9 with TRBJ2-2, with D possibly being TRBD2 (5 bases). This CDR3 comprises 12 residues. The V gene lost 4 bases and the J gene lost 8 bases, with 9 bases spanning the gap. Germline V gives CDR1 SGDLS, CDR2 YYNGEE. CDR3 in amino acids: CASSLGGGELFF. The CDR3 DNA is TGTGCCAGCAGCCTAGGCGGGGGGGAGCTGTTTTTT.

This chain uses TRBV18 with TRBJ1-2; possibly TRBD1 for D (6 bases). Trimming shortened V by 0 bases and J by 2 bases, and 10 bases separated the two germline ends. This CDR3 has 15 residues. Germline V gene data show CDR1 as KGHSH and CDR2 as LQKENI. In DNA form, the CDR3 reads TGTGCCAGCTCACCACCTCGGACAGCAAACTATGGCTACACCTTC. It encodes CASSPPRTANYGYTF.

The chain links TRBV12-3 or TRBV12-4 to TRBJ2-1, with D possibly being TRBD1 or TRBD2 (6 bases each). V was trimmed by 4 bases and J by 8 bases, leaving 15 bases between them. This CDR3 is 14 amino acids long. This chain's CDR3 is CASSSTGRSYEQFF. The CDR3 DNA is TGTGCCAGCAGTTCTACAGGGAGGTCGTATGAGCAGTTCTTC.

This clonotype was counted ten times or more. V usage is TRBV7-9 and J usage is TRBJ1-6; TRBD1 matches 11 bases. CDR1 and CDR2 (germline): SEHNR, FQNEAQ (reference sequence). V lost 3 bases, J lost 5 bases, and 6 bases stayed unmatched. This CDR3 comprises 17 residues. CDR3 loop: CASSFTDRGQDNSPLHF. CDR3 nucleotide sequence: TGTGCCAGCAGCTTCACGGACAGGGGGCAAGATAATTCACCCCTCCACTTT.

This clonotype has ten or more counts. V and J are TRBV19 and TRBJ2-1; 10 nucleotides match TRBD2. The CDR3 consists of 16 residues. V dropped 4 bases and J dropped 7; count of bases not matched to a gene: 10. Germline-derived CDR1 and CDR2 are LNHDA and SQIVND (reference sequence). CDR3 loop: CASSTQAGGNRNEQFF. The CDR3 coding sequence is TGTGCCAGTAGTACCCAAGCGGGGGGGAATAGGAATGAGCAGTTCTTC.

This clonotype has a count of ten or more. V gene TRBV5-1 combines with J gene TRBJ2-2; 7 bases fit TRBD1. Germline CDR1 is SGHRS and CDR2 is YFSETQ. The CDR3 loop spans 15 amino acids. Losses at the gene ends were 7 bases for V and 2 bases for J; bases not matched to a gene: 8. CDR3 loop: CASGPTGINTGELFF. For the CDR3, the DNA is TGCGCCAGCGGACCGACAGGGATCAACACCGGGGAGCTGTTTTTT.

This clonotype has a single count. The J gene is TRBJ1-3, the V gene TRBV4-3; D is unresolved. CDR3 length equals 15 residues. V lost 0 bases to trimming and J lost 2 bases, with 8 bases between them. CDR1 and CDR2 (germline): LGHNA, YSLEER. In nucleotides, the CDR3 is TGCGCCAGCAGCCAAGATAGGACTCCTGGAAACACCATATATTTT. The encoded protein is CASSQDRTPGNTIYF.

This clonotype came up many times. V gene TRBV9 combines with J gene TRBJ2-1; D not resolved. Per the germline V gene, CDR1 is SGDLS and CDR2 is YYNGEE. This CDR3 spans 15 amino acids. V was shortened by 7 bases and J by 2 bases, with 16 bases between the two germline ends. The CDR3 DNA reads TGTGCCAGCGGCAAGGGAAGGGTCCCCTACAATGAGCAGTTCTTC. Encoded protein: CASGKGRVPYNEQFF.

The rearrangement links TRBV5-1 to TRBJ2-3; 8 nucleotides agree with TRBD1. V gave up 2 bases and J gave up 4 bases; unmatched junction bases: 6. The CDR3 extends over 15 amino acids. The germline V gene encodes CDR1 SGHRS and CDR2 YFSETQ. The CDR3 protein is CASSLQGEGSDTQYF. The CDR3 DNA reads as TGCGCCAGCAGCTTACAGGGGGAAGGGTCAGATACGCAGTATTTT.

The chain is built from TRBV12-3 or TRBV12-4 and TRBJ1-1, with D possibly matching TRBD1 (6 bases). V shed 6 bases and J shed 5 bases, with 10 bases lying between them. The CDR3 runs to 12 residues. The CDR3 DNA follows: TGTGCCAGCAGGCCGCAGGGGACTGAAGCTTTCTTT. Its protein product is CASRPQGTEAFF.

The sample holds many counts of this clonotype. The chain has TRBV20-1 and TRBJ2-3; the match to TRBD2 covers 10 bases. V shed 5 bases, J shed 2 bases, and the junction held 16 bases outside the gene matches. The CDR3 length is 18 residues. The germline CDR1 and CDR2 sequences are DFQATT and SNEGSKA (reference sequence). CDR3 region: CSARGASGSDAHTDTQYF. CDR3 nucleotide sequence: TGCAGTGCTCGAGGGGCTAGCGGGAGTGACGCTCACACAGATACGCAGTATTTT.

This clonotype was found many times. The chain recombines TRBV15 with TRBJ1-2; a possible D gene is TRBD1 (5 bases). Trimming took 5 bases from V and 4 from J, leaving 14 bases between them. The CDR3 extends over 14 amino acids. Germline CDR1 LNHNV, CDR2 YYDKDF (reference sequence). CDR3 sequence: CATSRPREFYGYTF. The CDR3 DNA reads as TGTGCCACCAGCCGCCCCAGGGAGTTCTATGGCTACACCTTC.

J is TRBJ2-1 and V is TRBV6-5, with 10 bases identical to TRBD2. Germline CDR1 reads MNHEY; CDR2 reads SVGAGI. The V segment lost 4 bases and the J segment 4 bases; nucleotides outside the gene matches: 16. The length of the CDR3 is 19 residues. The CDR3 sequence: CASSFPLAGRPRWYNEQFF. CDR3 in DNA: TGTGCCAGCAGTTTTCCACTAGCGGGAAGGCCTCGATGGTACAATGAGCAGTTCTTC.

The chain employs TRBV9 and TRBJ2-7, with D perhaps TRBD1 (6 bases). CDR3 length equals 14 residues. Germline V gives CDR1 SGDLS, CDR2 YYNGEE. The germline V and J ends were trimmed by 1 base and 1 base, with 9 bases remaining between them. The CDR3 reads CASSVRDTSYEQYF. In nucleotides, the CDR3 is TGTGCCAGCAGCGTACGGGACACTTCCTACGAGCAGTACTTC. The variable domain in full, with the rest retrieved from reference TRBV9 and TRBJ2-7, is DSGVTQTPKHLITATGQRVTLRCSPRSGDLSVYWYQQSLDQGLQFLIQYYNGEERAKGNILERFSAQQFPDLHSELNLSSLELGDSALYFCASSVRDTSYEQYFGPGTRLTVT.

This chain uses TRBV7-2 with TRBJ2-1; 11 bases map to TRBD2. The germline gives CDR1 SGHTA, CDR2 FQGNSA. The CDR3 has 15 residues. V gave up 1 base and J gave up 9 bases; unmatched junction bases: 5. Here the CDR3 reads CASSLVTSGSGEQFF. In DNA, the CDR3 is TGTGCCAGCAGCTTAGTTACTAGCGGGAGTGGTGAGCAGTTCTTC.

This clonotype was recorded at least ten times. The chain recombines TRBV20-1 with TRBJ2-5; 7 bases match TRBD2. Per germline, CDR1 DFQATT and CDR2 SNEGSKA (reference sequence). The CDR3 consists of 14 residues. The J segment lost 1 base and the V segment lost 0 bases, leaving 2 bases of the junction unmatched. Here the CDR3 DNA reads TGCAGTGCTAGAGAGGGGGGGGGCCAAGAGACCCAGTACTTC. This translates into CSAREGGGQETQYF.

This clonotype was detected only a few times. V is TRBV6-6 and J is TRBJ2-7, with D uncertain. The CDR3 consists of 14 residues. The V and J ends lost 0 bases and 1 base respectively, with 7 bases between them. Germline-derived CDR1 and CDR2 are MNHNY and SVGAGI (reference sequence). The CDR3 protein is CASSYSTSSYEQYF. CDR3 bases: TGTGCCAGCAGTTACTCGACTTCTTCCTACGAGCAGTACTTC.

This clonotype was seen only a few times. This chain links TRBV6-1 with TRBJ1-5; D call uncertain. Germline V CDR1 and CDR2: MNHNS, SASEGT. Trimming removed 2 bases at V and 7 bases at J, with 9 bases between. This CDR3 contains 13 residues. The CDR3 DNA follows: TGTGCCAGCAGTGAAATTTTGGGCCAGCCCCAGCATTTT. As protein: CASSEILGQPQHF.

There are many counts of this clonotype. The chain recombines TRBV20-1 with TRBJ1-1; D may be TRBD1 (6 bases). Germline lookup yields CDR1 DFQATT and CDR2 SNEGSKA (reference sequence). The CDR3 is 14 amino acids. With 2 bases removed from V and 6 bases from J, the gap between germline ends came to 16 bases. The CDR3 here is CSARKGGEGPEAFF. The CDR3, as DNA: TGCAGTGCTAGAAAAGGGGGGGAGGGCCCTGAAGCTTTCTTT.

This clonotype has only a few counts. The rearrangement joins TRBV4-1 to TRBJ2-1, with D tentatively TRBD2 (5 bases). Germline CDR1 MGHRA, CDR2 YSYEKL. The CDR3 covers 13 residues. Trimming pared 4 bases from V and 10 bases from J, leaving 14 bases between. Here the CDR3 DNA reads TGCGCCAGCAGCCCTACTAGTTTTGAAGAGCAGTTCTTC. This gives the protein CASSPTSFEEQFF.

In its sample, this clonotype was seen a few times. Here the CDR3 reads CASVGLAGNNEQFF. CDR3 DNA: TGTGCCAGCGTGGGACTAGCGGGGAACAATGAGCAGTTCTTC. The chain couples TRBV6-5 to TRBJ2-1; 13 bases fit TRBD2. The J segment lost 5 bases and the V segment lost 8 bases, leaving 3 bases of the junction unmatched. Germline V gene lookup returns CDR1 MNHEY and CDR2 SVGAGI. The CDR3 is made up of 14 amino acids.

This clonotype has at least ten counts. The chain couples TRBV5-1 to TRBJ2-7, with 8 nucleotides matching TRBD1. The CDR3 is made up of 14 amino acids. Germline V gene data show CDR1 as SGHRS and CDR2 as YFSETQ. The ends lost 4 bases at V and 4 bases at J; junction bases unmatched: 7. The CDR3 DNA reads TGCGCCAGCAGCACCCGGGACAGGAGTTACGAGCAGTACTTC. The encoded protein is CASSTRDRSYEQYF.

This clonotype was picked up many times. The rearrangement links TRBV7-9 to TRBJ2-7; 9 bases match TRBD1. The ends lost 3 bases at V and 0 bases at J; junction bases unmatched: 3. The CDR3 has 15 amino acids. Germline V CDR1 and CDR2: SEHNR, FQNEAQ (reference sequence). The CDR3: CASSFPQGASYEQYF. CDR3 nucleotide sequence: TGTGCCAGCAGCTTTCCACAGGGGGCCTCCTACGAGCAGTACTTC.

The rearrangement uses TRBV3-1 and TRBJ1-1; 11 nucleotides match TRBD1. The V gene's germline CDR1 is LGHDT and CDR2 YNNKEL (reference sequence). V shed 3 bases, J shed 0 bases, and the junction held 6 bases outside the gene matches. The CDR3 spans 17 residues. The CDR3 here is CASSQGGQGALNTEAFF. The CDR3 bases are TGTGCCAGCAGCCAGGGAGGACAGGGGGCGTTGAACACTGAAGCTTTCTTT.